The rows below give T cell receptor beta chains drawn from one sample of a study of graft-versus-host responses after intestinal transplantation. The repertoire was sequenced with immunoSEQ multiplex PCR; TCRdb's copy has only in-frame clones and lacks some. The sample lists about 99,000 clones; 90% to 95% were seen once. Their cognate antigens are unknown. The sequenced sample was unstimulated CD8+ T cells sorted from spleen or lymph node cells, obtained before intestinal transplant. The receptors come from a human donor who received an intestinal transplant. The CDR3 runs from the conserved cysteine through the conserved F or W. A D gene is named only where the DNA matches it firmly.

v_gene	j_gene	d_gene	CDR3aa
TRBV5-6	TRBJ1-1	TRBD1	CASSRTGPTEAFF
TRBV7-2	TRBJ1-6	NA	CASSLEREKISPLHF
TRBV6-1	TRBJ2-7	NA	CASSVDRGGFLGEQYF
TRBV4-1	TRBJ2-1	TRBD2	CASSLSSLADHNEQFF
TRBV7-9	TRBJ2-3	NA	CASSGPGSRGDTQYF
TRBV9	TRBJ1-1	NA	CASSVGTGNTEAFF
TRBV30	TRBJ1-1	NA	CAWAEGTVNTEAFF
TRBV27	TRBJ2-5	NA	CASSFTGAPRLHF
TRBV4-1	TRBJ1-1	NA	CASSQEVQGSLEAFF
TRBV10-3	TRBJ2-1	NA	CAASGGHGDNEQFF
TRBV5-6	TRBJ2-3	NA	CASRQQGRSTDTQYF
TRBV4-1	TRBJ1-2	NA	CASSQDQDGQNGYTF
TRBV11-2	TRBJ2-3	NA	CASSLSTSTDTQYF
TRBV6-5	TRBJ2-2	NA	CASSYSHWSGELFF
TRBV5-8	TRBJ2-3	NA	CASPIAGYGTDTQYF
TRBV7-8	TRBJ2-1	NA	CASSFGAAPRTSSYNEQFF
TRBV7-9	TRBJ1-6	NA	CASSLAGSPLHF
TRBV13	TRBJ1-2	TRBD1	CASSQRGPLDYGYTF
TRBV18	TRBJ1-1	NA	CASSQEGTEAFF
TRBV7-8	TRBJ2-1	TRBD2	CASSTFVPGGGEQFF
TRBV6-5	TRBJ2-1	NA	CASRTLRPYNEQFF
TRBV6-5	TRBJ2-1	TRBD2	CASRVPGLPEQFF
TRBV5-1	TRBJ2-7	TRBD1	CASTGTGLTYEQYF
TRBV27	TRBJ2-7	TRBD1	CASSSGQGTYEQYF
TRBV7-9	TRBJ1-2	NA	CASSLDGNGYTF
TRBV6-6	TRBJ2-3	NA	CASRRISSTDTQYF
TRBV18	TRBJ2-7	NA	CASSPRPLLGSPSYEQYF
TRBV9	TRBJ1-6	NA	CASSGEGNSPLHF
TRBV7-9	TRBJ1-3	NA	CASSPPGGGNGNTIYF
TRBV29-1	TRBJ1-5	TRBD1	CRKKTGASNQPQHF
TRBV7-9	TRBJ2-7	NA	CASIGKGGYEQYF
TRBV4-1	TRBJ2-7	NA	CASSSGGGEQYF
TRBV9	TRBJ2-7	NA	CASSVERVSGEQYF
TRBV19	TRBJ2-5	TRBD2	CASALAGQETQYF
TRBV27	TRBJ2-7	NA	CASSLLPPYEQYF
TRBV13	TRBJ2-7	TRBD2	CATGERGVGSEQYF
TRBV5-5	TRBJ1-1	NA	CASSLGVTAEAFF
TRBV7-8	TRBJ2-3	NA	CASSLVADTQYF
TRBV5-3	TRBJ1-3	TRBD1	CARATGGRNTIYF
TRBV9	TRBJ2-3	TRBD2	CASSTSGGVGNTQYF
TRBV5-5	TRBJ1-2	TRBD1	CASRYRDSHGYTF
TRBV6-1	TRBJ1-6	NA	CASSDNNSPLHF
TRBV4-1	TRBJ1-1	NA	CASSQEDSLEAFF
TRBV6-1	TRBJ2-7	NA	CASSDGGTLPYEQYF
TRBV11-2	TRBJ2-7	TRBD1	CASSPGQGYEQYF
TRBV29-1	TRBJ1-2	NA	CSASGGDDGYTF
TRBV27	TRBJ2-1	TRBD2	CASSLYSGGLPNEQFF
TRBV27	TRBJ1-2	NA	CASSPGRGPLAF
TRBV29-1	TRBJ2-3	NA	CSVFGGGRSDTQYF
TRBV6-5	TRBJ2-2	NA	CASSKPLWGPGELFF
TRBV6-1	TRBJ1-1	NA	CASRIAPGEEAFF
TRBV6-5	TRBJ1-1	NA	CASSSGMNTEAFF